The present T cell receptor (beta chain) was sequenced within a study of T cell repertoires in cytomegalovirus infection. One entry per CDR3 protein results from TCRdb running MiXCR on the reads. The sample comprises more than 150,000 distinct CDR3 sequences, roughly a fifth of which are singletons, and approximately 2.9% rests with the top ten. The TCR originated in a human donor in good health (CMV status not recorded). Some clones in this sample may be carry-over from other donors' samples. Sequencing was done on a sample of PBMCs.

The CDR3 DNA is TGTGCCAGCAGCTCACAGGGTTTTGGCGGGGAGCTGTTTTTT. Translating gives CASSSQGFGGELFF. The chain employs TRBV5-4 and TRBJ2-2; a possible D gene is TRBD1 (6 bases). The CDR3 is made up of 14 amino acids. Trimming stripped 3 bases from V and 7 bases from J, with 13 bases between. The V gene's germline CDR1 is SGHNT and CDR2 YYREEE (reference sequence). Full variable domain (rest looked up from reference TRBV5-4 and TRBJ2-2): ETGVTQSPTHLIKTRGQQVTLRCSSQSGHNTVSWYQQALGQGPQFIFQYYREEENGRGNFPPRFSGLQFPNYSSELNVNALELDDSALYLCASSSQGFGGELFFGEGSRLTVL.